What follows are 9 T cell receptor beta chains derived from one specimen sequenced in a study of CD8 T cells in ankylosing spondylitis. Using its own MiXCR run on the 5' RACE reads, TCRdb lists one record per CDR3 protein. The table records some 130,000 distinct CDR3 sequences, 12% to 15% of them present only once. Sequencing was done on a sample of blood, either unsorted or a sorted T cell fraction (not recorded which). These receptors all come from a female donor with ankylosing spondylitis or in good health (not recorded which).

A note on this clonotype: No conserved phenylalanine or tryptophan is present at the end of the CDR3, so a read error is the likely explanation. The V gene is TRBV6-2 or TRBV6-3, the J gene TRBJ2-7, with 7 bases aligning to TRBD1. Trimming removed 8 bases from V and 3 bases from J; junction bases left unmatched: 1. There are 11 residues in the CDR3. Germline-derived CDR1 and CDR2 are MNHEY and SVGEGT. This CDR3 is CASRDSYEQYY. CDR3 coding DNA: TGTGCCAGCCGGGACAGCTACGAGCAGTACTAC.

This clonotype was seen at least ten times. The CDR3 DNA follows: TGTGCCAGCAGAAACACCGGGACTGAAGCTTTCTTT. Translation gives CASRNTGTEAFF. The J gene is TRBJ1-1, the V gene TRBV6-5; D is unresolved. From germline, CDR1 is MNHEY and CDR2 SVGAGI. The CDR3 length is 12 residues. V was clipped by 6 bases and J by 5 bases, with 10 bases between them.

The sample holds many counts of this clonotype. J is TRBJ1-6 and V is TRBV20-1; 9 bases line up with TRBD1. Germline-derived CDR1 and CDR2 are DFQATT and SNEGSKA (reference sequence). Trimming cost V 3 bases and J 7 bases; bases outside gene matches: 7. This CDR3 has 15 residues. In DNA, the CDR3 is TGCAGTGCTAGTAAGGGGACAGGGAGAAATTCACCCCTCCACTTT. Amino acids: CSASKGTGRNSPLHF.

This clonotype was counted at least ten times. The rearrangement links TRBV7-2 to TRBJ2-1; D is ambiguous. CDR3 length equals 13 residues. V shed 0 bases and J shed 11 bases, with 11 bases lying between them. From germline, CDR1 is SGHTA and CDR2 FQGNSA. CDR3 sequence: CASSLAGTEKQFF. The CDR3 DNA sequence: TGTGCCAGCAGCTTAGCGGGTACAGAGAAGCAGTTCTTC.

This clonotype was picked up many times. The J gene is TRBJ2-7, the V gene TRBV5-1; TRBD2 aligns across 10 bases. Germline lookup yields CDR1 SGHRS and CDR2 YFSETQ. V was pared by 0 bases and J by 5 bases, with 5 bases of the junction left unmatched. The CDR3 contains 15 residues. The CDR3 sequence is CASSLVVAGGNEQYF. The CDR3 region has the DNA TGCGCCAGCAGCTTGGTGGTAGCGGGAGGCAACGAGCAGTACTTC.

As to this clonotype: Just one base apart from a much larger clone, this may be a read error. The chain uses TRBV20-1 and TRBJ1-3; D not certain. Germline V gives CDR1 DFQATT, CDR2 SNEGSKA (reference sequence). V lost 1 base to trimming and J lost 5 bases, with 9 bases between them. This CDR3 is 13 amino acids long. This CDR3 reads CSARVGARNTIYF. CDR3 in DNA: TGCAGTGCTAGAGTAGGAGCGAGAAACACCATATATTTT.

The chain couples TRBV7-3 to TRBJ1-2; D not resolved. V was pared by 2 bases and J by 6 bases, with 16 bases between. The CDR3 sequence is 15 residues long. Germline V CDR1 and CDR2: SGHTA, FQGTGA. The CDR3 sequence is CASSLPITASNGYTF. For the CDR3, the DNA is TGTGCCAGCAGCTTACCAATTACAGCCAGTAATGGCTACACCTTC.

The chain joins TRBV19 to TRBJ1-5; D remains unclear. CDR1 and CDR2 from the germline V gene are LNHDA and SQIVND (reference sequence). The CDR3 spans 15 residues. V was clipped by 3 bases and J by 1 base, with 10 bases between them. The CDR3 loop is CASSIERRSNQPQHF. For the CDR3, the DNA is TGTGCCAGTAGTATTGAGCGGAGAAGCAATCAGCCCCAGCATTTT.

This clonotype was counted between two and nine times. The V and J genes are TRBV15 and TRBJ2-6; D not certain. The V gene's germline CDR1 is LNHNV and CDR2 YYDKDF (reference sequence). V lost 1 base, J lost 0 bases, and 10 bases lay in between. This CDR3 contains 17 residues. For the CDR3, the DNA is TGTGCCACCAGCAGAGTTATGGTGCTCTCTGGGGCCAACGTCCTGACTTTC. Translating gives CATSRVMVLSGANVLTF.